This is a list of T cell receptor beta chains from one sample in a study of T cells in Graves' hyperthyroidism and ophthalmopathy. Via MiXCR, TCRdb re-called the multiplex PCR reads, giving one row per CDR3 protein. The sample records about 500,000 distinct CDR3 sequences, roughly 16% being singletons. Sequenced sample: blood. The receptors were sampled from a woman aged 30 to 39 with Graves' ophthalmopathy. Each CDR3 is given with its conserved first and last residue. D genes are given only for firm matches. Clone size is given for some rows only: seen once, a few or many times, or a class if the clone is expanded.

v_gene,abundance,d_gene,len,j_gene,CDR3aa,CDR3nt
TRBV29-1,few,TRBD1,13,TRBJ2-5,CSARGQSQETQYF,TGCAGCGCTCGGGGACAGTCCCAAGAGACCCAGTACTTC
TRBV24-1,many,.,14,TRBJ1-2,CATSDLQRGYGYTF,TGTGCCACCAGTGATTTGCAAAGGGGCTATGGCTACACCTTC
TRBV9,few,.,16,TRBJ2-5,CASSVGGRTFQETQYF,TGTGCCAGCAGCGTAGGGGGACGGACCTTCCAAGAGACCCAGTACTTC
TRBV3-1,many,.,13,TRBJ2-7,CASSQESFVRQYF,TGTGCCAGCAGCCAAGAGAGTTTTGTTCGGCAGTACTTC
TRBV5-1,many,.,15,TRBJ2-2,CASSLLDPQHGELFF,TGCGCCAGCAGCTTGTTAGACCCACAGCACGGGGAGCTGTTTTTT
TRBV9,many,TRBD2,15,TRBJ2-5,CASSVAGTTAETQYF,TGTGCCAGCAGCGTAGCCGGGACTACCGCAGAGACCCAGTACTTC
TRBV5-5,.,.,13,TRBJ2-1,CASSLGLGREQFF,TGTGCCAGCAGCCTAGGACTGGGGCGAGAGCAGTTCTTC
TRBV11-2,.,.,15,TRBJ1-1,CASRPLRGQNTEAFF,TGTGCCAGCAGACCCCTACGGGGACAGAACACTGAAGCTTTCTTT
TRBV5-1,.,.,15,TRBJ1-6,CASSLALGTRSPLHF,TGCGCCAGCAGCTTGGCCTTAGGGACGAGGTCACCCCTCCACTTT
TRBV24-1,many,TRBD1,17,TRBJ2-7,CATSDFRTGGLTYEQYF,TGTGCCACCAGTGATTTCCGGACAGGGGGTCTCACCTACGAGCAGTACTTC
TRBV28,few,TRBD1,16,TRBJ1-2,CASSLEGAPSNYGYTF,TGTGCCAGCAGTTTAGAGGGGGCGCCCTCTAACTATGGCTACACCTTC
TRBV7-9,.,.,15,TRBJ2-2,CASSLGAEGTGELFF,TGTGCCAGCAGCTTAGGAGCGGAGGGGACCGGGGAGCTGTTTTTT
TRBV4-3,.,.,16,TRBJ1-4,CASRVDQSSTNEKLFF,TGCGCCAGCAGAGTAGATCAAAGTTCAACTAATGAAAAACTGTTTTTT
TRBV4-1,.,TRBD2,15,TRBJ2-7,CASSQTGTSYHEQYF,TGCGCCAGCAGCCAGACCGGGACTAGCTACCACGAGCAGTACTTC
TRBV24-1,many,.,17,TRBJ2-5,CATSGYGEDGGQETQYF,TGTGCCACCAGTGGTTACGGGGAGGACGGAGGCCAAGAGACCCAGTACTTC